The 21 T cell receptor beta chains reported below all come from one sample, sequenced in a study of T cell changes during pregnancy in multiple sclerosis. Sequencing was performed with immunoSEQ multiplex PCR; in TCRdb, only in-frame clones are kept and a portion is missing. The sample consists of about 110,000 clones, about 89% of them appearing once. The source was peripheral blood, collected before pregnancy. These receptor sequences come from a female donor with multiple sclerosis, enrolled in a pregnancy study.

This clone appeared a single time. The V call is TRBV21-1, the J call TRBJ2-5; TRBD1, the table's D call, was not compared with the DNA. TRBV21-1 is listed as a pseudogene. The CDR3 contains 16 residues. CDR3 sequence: CASSKAGRQKQETQYF. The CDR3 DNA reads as TGTGCCAGCAGCAAAGCGGGTAGACAAAAACAAGAGACCCAGTACTTC.

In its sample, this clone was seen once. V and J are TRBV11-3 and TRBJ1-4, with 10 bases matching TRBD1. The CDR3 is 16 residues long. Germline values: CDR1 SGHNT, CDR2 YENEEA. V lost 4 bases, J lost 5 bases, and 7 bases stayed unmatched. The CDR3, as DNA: TGTGCCAGCAGCTCTCGGCCGGGACAGGGGAATGAAAAACTGTTTTTT. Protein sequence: CASSSRPGQGNEKLFF.

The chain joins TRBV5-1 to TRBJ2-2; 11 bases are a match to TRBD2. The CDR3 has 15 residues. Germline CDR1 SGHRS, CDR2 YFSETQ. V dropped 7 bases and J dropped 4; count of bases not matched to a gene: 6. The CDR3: CASQLAGEVTGELFF. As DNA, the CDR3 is TGCGCCAGCCAACTAGCGGGAGAGGTCACCGGGGAGCTGTTTTTT.

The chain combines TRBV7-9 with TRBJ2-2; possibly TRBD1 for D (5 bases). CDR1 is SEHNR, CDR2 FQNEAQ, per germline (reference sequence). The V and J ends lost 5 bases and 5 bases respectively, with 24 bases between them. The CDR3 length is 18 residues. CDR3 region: CASSRSPLVRVGTGELFF. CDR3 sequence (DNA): TGTGCCAGCAGCCGCTCTCCCCTAGTCAGGGTTGGGACCGGGGAGCTGTTTTTT.

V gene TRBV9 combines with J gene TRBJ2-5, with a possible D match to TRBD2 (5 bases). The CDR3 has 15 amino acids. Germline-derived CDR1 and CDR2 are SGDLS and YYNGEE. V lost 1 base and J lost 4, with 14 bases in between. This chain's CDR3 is CASSVSGTRAETQYF. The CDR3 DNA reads TGTGCCAGCAGCGTAAGTGGTACTAGGGCAGAGACCCAGTACTTC.

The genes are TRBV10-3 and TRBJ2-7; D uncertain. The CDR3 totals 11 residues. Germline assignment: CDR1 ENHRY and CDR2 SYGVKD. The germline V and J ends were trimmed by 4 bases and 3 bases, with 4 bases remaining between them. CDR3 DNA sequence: TGTGCCATCAGTGCCGGCTACGAGCAGTACTTC. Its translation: CAISAGYEQYF.

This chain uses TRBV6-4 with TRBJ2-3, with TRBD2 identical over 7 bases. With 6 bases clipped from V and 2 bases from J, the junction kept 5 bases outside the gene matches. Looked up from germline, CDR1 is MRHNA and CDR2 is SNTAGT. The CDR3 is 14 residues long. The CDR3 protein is CASSALADTDTQYF. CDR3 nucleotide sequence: TGTGCCAGCAGCGCCCTAGCGGACACAGATACGCAGTATTTT.

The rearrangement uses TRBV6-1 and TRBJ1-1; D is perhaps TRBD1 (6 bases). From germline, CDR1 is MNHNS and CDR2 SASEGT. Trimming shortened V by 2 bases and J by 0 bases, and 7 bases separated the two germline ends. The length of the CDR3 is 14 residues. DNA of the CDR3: TGTGCCAGCAGTGAACAGGGGTTGAACACTGAAGCTTTCTTT. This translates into CASSEQGLNTEAFF.

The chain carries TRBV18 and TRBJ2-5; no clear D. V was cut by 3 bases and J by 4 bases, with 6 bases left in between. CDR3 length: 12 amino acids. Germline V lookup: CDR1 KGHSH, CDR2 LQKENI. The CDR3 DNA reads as TGTGCCAGCTCACCGTTTCGAGAGACCCAGTACTTC. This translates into CASSPFRETQYF.

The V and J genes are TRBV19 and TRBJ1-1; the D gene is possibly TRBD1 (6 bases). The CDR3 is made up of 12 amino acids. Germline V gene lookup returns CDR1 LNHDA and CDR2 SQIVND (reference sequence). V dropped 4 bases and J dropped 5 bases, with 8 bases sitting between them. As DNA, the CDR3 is TGTGCCAGTAGTACACAGGGAACTGAAGCTTTCTTT. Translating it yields CASSTQGTEAFF.

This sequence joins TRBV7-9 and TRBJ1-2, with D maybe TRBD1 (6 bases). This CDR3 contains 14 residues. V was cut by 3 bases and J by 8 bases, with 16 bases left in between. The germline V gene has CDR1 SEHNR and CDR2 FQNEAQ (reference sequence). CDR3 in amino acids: CASSFTTGLEGYTF. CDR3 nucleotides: TGTGCCAGCAGCTTTACAACAGGGTTGGAGGGCTACACCTTC.

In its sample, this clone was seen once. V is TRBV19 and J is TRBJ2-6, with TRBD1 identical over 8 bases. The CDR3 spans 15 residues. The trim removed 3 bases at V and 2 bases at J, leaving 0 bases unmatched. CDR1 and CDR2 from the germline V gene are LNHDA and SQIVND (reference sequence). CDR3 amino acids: CASSMTGAGANVLTF. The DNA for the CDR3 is TGTGCCAGTAGTATGACAGGGGCTGGGGCCAACGTCCTGACTTTC.

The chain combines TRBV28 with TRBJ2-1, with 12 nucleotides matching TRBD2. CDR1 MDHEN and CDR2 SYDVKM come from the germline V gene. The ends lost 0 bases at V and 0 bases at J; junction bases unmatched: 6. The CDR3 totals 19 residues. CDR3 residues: CASSLWGTSGLSSYNEQFF. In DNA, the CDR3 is TGTGCCAGCAGTTTATGGGGGACTAGCGGGCTCAGCTCCTACAATGAGCAGTTCTTC.

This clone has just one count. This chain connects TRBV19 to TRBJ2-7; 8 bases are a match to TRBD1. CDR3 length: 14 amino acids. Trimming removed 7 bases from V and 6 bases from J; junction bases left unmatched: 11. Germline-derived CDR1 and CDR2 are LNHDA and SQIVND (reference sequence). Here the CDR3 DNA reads TGTGCCAGTAAGGGGACAGGTCTACGAGGCGAGCAGTACTTC. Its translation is CASKGTGLRGEQYF.

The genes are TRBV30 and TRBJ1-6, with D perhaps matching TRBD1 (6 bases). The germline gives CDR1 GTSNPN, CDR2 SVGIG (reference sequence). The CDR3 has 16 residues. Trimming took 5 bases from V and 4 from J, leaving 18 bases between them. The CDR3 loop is CAWGQTSPLYNSPLHF. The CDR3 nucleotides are TGTGCCTGGGGACAGACTAGCCCTCTTTATAATTCACCCCTCCACTTT.

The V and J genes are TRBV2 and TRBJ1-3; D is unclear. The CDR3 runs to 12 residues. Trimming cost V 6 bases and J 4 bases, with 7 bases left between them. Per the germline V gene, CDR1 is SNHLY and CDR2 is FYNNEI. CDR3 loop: CASRALGNTIYF. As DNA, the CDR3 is TGTGCCAGCAGAGCATTGGGAAACACCATATATTTT. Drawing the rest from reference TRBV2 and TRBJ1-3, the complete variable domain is EPEVTQTPSHQVTQMGQEVILRCVPISNHLYFYWYRQILGQKVEFLVSFYNNEISEKSEIFDDQFSVERPDGSNFTLKIRSTKLEDSAMYFCASRALGNTIYFGEGSWLTVV.

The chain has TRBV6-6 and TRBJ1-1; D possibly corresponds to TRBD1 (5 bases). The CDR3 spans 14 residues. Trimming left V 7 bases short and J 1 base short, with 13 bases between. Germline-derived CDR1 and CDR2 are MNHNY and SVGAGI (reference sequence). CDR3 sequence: CASKKGRGNTEAFF. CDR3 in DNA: TGTGCCAGCAAAAAGGGGAGGGGGAACACTGAAGCTTTCTTT.

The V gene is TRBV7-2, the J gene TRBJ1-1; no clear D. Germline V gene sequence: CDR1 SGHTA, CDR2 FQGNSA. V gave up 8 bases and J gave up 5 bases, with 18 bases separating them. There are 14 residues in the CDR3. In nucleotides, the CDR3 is TGTGCCAGCCGAACTTACGGGGAATTTACTGAAGCTTTCTTT. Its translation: CASRTYGEFTEAFF.

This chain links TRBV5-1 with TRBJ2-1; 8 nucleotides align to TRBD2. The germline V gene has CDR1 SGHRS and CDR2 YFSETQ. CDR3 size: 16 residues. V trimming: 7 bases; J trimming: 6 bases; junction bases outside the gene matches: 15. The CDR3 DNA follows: TGCGCCAGCGCCTTAGGAAGTAGCGGGGCGGGCAATGAGCAGTTCTTC. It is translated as CASALGSSGAGNEQFF.

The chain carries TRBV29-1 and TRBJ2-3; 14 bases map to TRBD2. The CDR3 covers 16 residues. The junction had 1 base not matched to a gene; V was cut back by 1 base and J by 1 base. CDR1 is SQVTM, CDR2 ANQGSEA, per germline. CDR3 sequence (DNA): TGCAGCGTTGAAGGACTAGCGGGGGGGCGCACAGATACGCAGTATTTT. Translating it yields CSVEGLAGGRTDTQYF.

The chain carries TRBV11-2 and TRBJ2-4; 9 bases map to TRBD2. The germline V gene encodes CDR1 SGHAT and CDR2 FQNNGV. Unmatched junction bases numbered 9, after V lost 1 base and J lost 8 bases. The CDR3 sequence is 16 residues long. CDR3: CASSLVFSGSKDIQYF. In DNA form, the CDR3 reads TGTGCCAGCAGCTTAGTTTTTAGCGGGAGTAAGGACATTCAGTACTTC. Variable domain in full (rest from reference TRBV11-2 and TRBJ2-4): EAGVAQSPRYKIIEKRQSVAFWCNPISGHATLYWYQQILGQGPKLLIQFQNNGVVDDSQLPKDRFSAERLKGVDSTLKIQPAKLEDSAVYLCASSLVFSGSKDIQYFGAGTRLSVL.